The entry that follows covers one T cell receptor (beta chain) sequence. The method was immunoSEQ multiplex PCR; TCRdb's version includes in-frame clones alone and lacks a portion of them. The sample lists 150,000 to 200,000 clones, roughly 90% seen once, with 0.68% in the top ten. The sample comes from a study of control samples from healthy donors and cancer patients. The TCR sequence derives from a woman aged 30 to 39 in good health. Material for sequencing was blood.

The CDR3 loop is CSGQDYDTEAFF. In DNA form, the CDR3 reads TGCAGCGGACAGGACTATGACACTGAAGCTTTCTTT. This chain links TRBV29-1 with TRBJ1-1; D may be TRBD1 (6 bases). Trimming pared 7 bases from V and 3 bases from J, leaving 12 bases between. The CDR3 is 12 amino acids. The germline V gene has CDR1 SQVTM and CDR2 ANQGSEA.